Given below is one T cell receptor (beta chain) in context. The table came from immunoSEQ multiplex PCR; TCRdb's copy has only in-frame clones and leaves some out. The repertoire consists of some 310,000 clones, with almost 90% occurring once and the leading ten covering more than 0.85%. The CDR3 covers 16 residues. Germline V lookup: CDR1 LGHNA, CDR2 YSLEER. Germline trimming cut 1 base from V and 2 bases from J; bases unmatched to any gene: 2. This specimen belongs to a study of blood T cell repertoires in COVID-19. The overall study: The analysed material was cDNA or gDNA that came from T cells, B-cell-depleted T cells, or PBMCs.

Seattle participants joined during active infection and were tracked over time. The chain joins TRBV4-3 to TRBJ2-6, with 7 bases that match TRBD2. Sequencing was carried out using peripheral blood. This TCR was recovered from a woman between 40 and 55 years old with COVID-19, enrolled during active disease. The CDR3 loop reads CASSQGEGTGANVLTF. The CDR3 region has the DNA TGCGCCAGCAGCCAAGGGGAGGGTACTGGGGCCAACGTCCTGACTTTC.